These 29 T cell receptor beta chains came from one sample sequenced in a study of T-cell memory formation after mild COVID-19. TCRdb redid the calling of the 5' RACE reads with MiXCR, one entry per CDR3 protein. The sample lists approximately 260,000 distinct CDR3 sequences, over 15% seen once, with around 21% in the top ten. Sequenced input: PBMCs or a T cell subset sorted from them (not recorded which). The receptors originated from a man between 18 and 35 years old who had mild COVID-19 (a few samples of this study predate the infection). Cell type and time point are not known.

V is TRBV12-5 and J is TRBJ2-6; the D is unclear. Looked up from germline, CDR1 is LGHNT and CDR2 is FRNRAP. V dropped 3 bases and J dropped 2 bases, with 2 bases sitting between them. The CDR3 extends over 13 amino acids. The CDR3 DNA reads TGTGCTAGTGGTTTAGCTGGGGCCAACGTCCTGACTTTC. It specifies CASGLAGANVLTF.

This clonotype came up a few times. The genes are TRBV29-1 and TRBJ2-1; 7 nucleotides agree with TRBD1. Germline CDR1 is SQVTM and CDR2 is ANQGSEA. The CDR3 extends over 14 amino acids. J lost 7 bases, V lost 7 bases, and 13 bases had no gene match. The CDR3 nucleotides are TGCAGCGCCCTTGAGGGGGCGCGGAAAAATGAGCAGTTCTTC. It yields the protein CSALEGARKNEQFF.

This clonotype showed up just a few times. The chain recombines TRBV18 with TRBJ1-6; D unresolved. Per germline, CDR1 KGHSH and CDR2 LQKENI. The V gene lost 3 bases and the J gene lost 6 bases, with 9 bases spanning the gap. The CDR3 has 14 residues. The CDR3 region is CASSPNGFNSPLHF. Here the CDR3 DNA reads TGTGCCAGCTCACCTAACGGGTTTAATTCACCCCTCCACTTT. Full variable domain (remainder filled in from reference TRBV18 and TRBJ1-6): NAGVMQNPRHLVRRRGQEARLRCSPMKGHSHVYWYRQLPEEGLKFMVYLQKENIIDESGMPKERFSAEFPKEGPSILRIQQVVRGDSAAYFCASSPNGFNSPLHFGNGTRLTVT.

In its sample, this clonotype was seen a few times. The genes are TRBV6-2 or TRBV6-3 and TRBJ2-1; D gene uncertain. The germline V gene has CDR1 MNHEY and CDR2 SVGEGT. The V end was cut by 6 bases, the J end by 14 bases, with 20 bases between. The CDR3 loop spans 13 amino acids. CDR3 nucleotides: TGTGCCAGCAGCCAAAAACCCGACTTAGGAGAGTTCTTC. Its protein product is CASSQKPDLGEFF.

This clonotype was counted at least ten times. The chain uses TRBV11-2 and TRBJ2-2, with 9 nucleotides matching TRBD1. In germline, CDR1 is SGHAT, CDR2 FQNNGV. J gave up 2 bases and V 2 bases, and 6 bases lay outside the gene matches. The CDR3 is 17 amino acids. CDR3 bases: TGTGCCAGCAGCTTAACAGGGGGCCGCGATAACACCGGGGAGCTGTTTTTT. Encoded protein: CASSLTGGRDNTGELFF. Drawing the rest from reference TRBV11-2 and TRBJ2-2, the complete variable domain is EAGVAQSPRYKIIEKRQSVAFWCNPISGHATLYWYQQILGQGPKLLIQFQNNGVVDDSQLPKDRFSAERLKGVDSTLKIQPAKLEDSAVYLCASSLTGGRDNTGELFFGEGSRLTVL.

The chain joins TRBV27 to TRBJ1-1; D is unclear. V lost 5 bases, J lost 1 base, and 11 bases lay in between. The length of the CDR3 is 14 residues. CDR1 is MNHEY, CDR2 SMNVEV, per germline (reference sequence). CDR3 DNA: TGTGCCAGCAGTCCCTGGACGAAGAACACTGAAGCTTTCTTT. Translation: CASSPWTKNTEAFF.

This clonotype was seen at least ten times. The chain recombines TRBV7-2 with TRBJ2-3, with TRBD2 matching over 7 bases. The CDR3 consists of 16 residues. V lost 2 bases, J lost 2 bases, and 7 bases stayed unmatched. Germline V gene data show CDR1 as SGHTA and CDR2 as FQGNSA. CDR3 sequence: CASSLQTSRPTDTQYF. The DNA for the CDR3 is TGTGCCAGCAGCTTACAGACTAGCAGACCCACAGATACGCAGTATTTT.

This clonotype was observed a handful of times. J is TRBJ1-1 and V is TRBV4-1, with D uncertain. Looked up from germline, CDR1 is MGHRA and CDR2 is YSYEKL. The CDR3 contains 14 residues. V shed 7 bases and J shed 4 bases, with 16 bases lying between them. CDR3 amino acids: CASKGIGWGTEAFF. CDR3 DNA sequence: TGCGCCAGCAAAGGGATTGGATGGGGCACTGAAGCTTTCTTT.

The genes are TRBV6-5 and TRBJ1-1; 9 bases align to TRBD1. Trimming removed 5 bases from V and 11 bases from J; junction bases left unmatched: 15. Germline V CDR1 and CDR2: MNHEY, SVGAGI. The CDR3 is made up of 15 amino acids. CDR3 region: CASSPGVMNGQGAFF. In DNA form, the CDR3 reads TGTGCCAGCAGTCCGGGGGTGATGAATGGACAGGGGGCTTTCTTT.

The CDR3 protein is CASSLNPGAGETQYF. The CDR3, as DNA: TGTGCCAGCAGTTTAAACCCGGGGGCTGGGGAGACCCAGTACTTC. The chain couples TRBV28 to TRBJ2-5; D may match TRBD1 or TRBD2 (6 bases each). The CDR3 covers 15 residues. V was trimmed by 2 bases and J by 5 bases, leaving 15 bases between them. CDR1 is MDHEN and CDR2 is SYDVKM in the germline V gene.

CDR3: CASSYSMLAVNEQFF. The CDR3 coding sequence is TGTGCCAGCAGTTACTCGATGCTAGCAGTCAATGAGCAGTTCTTC. The chain links TRBV6-2 or TRBV6-3 to TRBJ2-1, with a possible D match to TRBD2 (5 bases). V shed 0 bases and J shed 6 bases, with 12 bases lying between them. The CDR3 covers 15 residues. Germline V lookup: CDR1 MNHEY, CDR2 SVGEGT.

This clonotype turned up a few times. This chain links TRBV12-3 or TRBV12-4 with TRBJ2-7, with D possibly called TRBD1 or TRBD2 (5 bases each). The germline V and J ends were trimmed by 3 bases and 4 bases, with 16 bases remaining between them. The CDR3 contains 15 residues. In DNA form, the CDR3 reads TGTGCCAGCAGTTTGGGGCAACCTGGGGGTTACGAGCAGTACGTC. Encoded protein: CASSLGQPGGYEQYV.

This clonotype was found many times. This CDR3 reads CATSDGVEAFF. CDR3 nucleotide sequence: TGTGCCACCAGTGATGGAGTGGAAGCTTTCTTT. This sequence joins TRBV24-1 and TRBJ1-1, with no clear D. V dropped 3 bases and J dropped 8 bases, with 6 bases sitting between them. From germline, CDR1 is KGHDR and CDR2 SFDVKD. CDR3 size: 11 residues.

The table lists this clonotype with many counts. CDR3 amino acids: CASSLAPSGGADEQFF. DNA of the CDR3: TGTGCCAGCAGCTTGGCCCCTAGCGGGGGGGCCGATGAGCAGTTCTTC. This chain connects TRBV5-5 to TRBJ2-1; 12 nucleotides align to TRBD2. Per the germline V gene, CDR1 is SGHKS and CDR2 is YYEKEE (reference sequence). The CDR3 length is 16 residues. V shed 0 bases, J shed 8 bases, and the junction held 6 bases outside the gene matches.

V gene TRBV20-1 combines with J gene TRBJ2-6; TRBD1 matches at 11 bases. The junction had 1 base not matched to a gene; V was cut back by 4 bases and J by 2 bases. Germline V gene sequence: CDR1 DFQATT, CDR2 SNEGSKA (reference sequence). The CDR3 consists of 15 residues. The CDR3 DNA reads TGCAGTGCTATGGACAGGGGGCCTGGGGCCAACGTCCTGACTTTC. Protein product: CSAMDRGPGANVLTF.

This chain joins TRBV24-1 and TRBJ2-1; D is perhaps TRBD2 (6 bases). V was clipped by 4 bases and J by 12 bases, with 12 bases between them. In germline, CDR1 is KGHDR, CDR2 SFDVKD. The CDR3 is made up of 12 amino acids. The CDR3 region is CATSDANGGQFF. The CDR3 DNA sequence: TGTGCCACCAGTGACGCAAACGGGGGGCAGTTCTTC.

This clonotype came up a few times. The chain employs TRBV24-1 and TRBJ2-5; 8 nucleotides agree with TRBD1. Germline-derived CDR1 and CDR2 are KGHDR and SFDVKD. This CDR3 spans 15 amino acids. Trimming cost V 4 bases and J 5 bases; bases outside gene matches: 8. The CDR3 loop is CATSDPTGAGETQYF. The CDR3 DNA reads TGTGCCACCAGTGACCCGACAGGGGCCGGGGAGACCCAGTACTTC.

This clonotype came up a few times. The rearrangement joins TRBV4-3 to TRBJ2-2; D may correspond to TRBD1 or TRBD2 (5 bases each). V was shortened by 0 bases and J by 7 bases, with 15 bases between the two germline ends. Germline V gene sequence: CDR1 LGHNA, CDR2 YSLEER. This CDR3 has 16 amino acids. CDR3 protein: CASSQEWGFFDGELFF. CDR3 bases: TGCGCCAGCAGCCAAGAGTGGGGGTTCTTCGACGGGGAGCTGTTTTTT.

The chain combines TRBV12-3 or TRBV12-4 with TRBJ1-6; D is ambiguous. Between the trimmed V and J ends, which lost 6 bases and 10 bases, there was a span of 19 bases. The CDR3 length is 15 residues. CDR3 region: CASRIGPRSTSPLHF. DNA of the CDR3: TGTGCCAGCAGAATTGGGCCCCGTAGCACCTCACCCCTCCACTTT.

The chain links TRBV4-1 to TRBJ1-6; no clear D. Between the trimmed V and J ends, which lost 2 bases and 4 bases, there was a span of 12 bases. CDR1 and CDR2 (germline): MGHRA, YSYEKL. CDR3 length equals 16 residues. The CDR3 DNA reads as TGCGCCAGCAGCCAATTTTTTCAGTCTTATAATTCACCCCTCCACTTT. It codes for CASSQFFQSYNSPLHF.

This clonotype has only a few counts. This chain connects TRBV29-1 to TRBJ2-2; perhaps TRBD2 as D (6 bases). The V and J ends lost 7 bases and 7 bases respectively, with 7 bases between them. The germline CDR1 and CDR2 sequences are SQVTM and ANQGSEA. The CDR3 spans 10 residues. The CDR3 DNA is TGCAGCGCCGGGGGCGGGGAGCTGTTTTTT. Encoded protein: CSAGGGELFF.

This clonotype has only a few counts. The CDR3 here is CASSQGADTGELFF. In nucleotides, the CDR3 is TGTGCCAGCAGCCAAGGGGCAGACACCGGGGAGCTGTTTTTT. V usage is TRBV3-1 and J usage is TRBJ2-2, with D hard to call. Deletions cut 1 base from V and 3 bases from J, with 6 bases between. This CDR3 is built from 14 residues. CDR1 is LGHDT, CDR2 YNNKEL, per germline (reference sequence).

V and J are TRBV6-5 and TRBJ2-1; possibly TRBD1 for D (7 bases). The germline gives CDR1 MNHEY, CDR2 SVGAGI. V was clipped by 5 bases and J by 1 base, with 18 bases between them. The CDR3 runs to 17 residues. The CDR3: CASSRVEGAGSYNEQFF. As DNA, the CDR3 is TGTGCCAGCAGTCGTGTGGAGGGGGCAGGATCCTACAATGAGCAGTTCTTC.

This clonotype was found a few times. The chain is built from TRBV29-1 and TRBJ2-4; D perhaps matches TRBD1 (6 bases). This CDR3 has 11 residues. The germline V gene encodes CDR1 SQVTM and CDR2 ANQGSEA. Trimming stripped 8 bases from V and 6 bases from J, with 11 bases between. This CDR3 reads CSTRQANIQYF. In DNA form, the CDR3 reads TGCAGCACACGACAGGCAAACATTCAGTACTTC.

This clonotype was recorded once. CDR3 protein: CASSREIATGTSYEQYF. CDR3 DNA: TGTGCCAGCAGCCGAGAAATTGCAACCGGGACAAGCTACGAGCAGTACTTC. This chain uses TRBV7-8 with TRBJ2-7; TRBD1 is a possible D gene (6 bases). CDR3 size: 17 residues. V was cut by 5 bases and J by 3 bases, with 23 bases left in between. Germline-derived CDR1 and CDR2 are SGHVS and FQNEAQ.

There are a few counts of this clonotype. CDR3 residues: CASSFGEYQPQHF. CDR3 in DNA: TGTGCCAGCAGTTTTGGGGAATATCAGCCCCAGCATTTT. V gene TRBV12-3 or TRBV12-4 combines with J gene TRBJ1-5; D uncertain. V was shortened by 3 bases and J by 5 bases, with 8 bases between the two germline ends. The CDR3 sequence is 13 residues long.

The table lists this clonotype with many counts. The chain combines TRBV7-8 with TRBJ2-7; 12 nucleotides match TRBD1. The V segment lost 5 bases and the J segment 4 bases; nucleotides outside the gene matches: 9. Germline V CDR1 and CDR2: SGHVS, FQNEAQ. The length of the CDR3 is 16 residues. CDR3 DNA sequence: TGTGCCAGCAGCGCGGGGGGGACAGGGGGCTTTTACGAGCAGTACTTC. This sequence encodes CASSAGGTGGFYEQYF.

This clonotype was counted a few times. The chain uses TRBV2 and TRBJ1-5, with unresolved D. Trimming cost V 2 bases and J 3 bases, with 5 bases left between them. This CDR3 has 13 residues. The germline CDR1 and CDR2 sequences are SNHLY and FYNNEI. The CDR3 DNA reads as TGTGCCAGCAGTGAAAGATACAATCAGCCCCAGCATTTT. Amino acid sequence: CASSERYNQPQHF.

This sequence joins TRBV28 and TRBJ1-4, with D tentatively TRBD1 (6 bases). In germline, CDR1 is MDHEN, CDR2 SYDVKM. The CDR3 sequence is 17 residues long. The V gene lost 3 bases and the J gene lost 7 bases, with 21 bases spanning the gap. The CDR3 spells CASSFRTGRSSSEKLFF. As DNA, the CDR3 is TGTGCCAGCAGTTTTCGAACAGGGAGGTCATCGAGTGAAAAACTGTTTTTT.